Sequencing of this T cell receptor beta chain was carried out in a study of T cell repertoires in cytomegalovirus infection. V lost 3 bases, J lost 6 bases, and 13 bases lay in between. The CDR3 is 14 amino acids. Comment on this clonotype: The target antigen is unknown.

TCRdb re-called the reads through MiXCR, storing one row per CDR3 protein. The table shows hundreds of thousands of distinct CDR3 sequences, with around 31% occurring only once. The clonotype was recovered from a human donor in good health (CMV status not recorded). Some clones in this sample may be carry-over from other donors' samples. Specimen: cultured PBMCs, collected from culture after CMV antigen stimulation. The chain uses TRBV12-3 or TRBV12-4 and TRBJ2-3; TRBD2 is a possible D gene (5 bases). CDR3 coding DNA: TGTGCCAGCAGTTTGGCCAGGTCGGGGGATACGCAGTATTTT. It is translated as CASSLARSGDTQYF.